What follows are 19 T cell receptor beta chains derived from one specimen sequenced in a study of blood T cell repertoires in COVID-19. Assay: immunoSEQ multiplex PCR; the TCRdb copy retains only in-frame clones and omits some. This sample has more than 250,000 clones; about nine tenths occur once, and the top ten carry more than 0.95%. Sequencing used PBMCs or T cells enriched from blood (not recorded which). These receptor sequences come from a woman between 40 and 55 years old with acute COVID-19.

Of note for this clone: The same CDR3 arises from other DNA sequences in this sample as well. The chain links TRBV2 to TRBJ1-1; D unclear. The V gene's germline CDR1 is SNHLY and CDR2 FYNNEI. This CDR3 has 13 amino acids. V dropped 6 bases and J dropped 0 bases, with 8 bases sitting between them. The DNA for the CDR3 is TGTGCCAGCAGCGCGGATATGAACACTGAAGCTTTCTTT. It is translated as CASSADMNTEAFF. The variable domain in full, with the rest retrieved from reference TRBV2 and TRBJ1-1, is EPEVTQTPSHQVTQMGQEVILRCVPISNHLYFYWYRQILGQKVEFLVSFYNNEISEKSEIFDDQFSVERPDGSNFTLKIRSTKLEDSAMYFCASSADMNTEAFFGQGTRLTVV.

The V and J genes are TRBV15 and TRBJ1-4, with TRBD1 as a possible D gene (6 bases). In germline, CDR1 is LNHNV, CDR2 YYDKDF (reference sequence). Deletions cut 0 bases from V and 7 bases from J, with 9 bases between. This CDR3 has 14 residues. The CDR3 loop is CATSREGGAEKLFF. The CDR3 DNA reads as TGTGCCACCAGCAGAGAGGGGGGGGCTGAAAAACTGTTTTTT.

In DNA form, the CDR3 reads TGTGCCATCAGTGGGGGGGGAAAAGATCAGCCCCAGCATTTT. This gives the protein CAISGGGKDQPQHF. This rearrangement joins TRBV10-3 to TRBJ1-5; weak D call: TRBD1 (5 bases). This CDR3 has 14 residues. V lost 4 bases to trimming and J lost 5 bases, with 12 bases between them. Germline CDR1 and CDR2: ENHRY and SYGVKD.

The V call is TRBV6-5, the J call TRBJ1-4; no definite D call. This CDR3 spans 15 amino acids. With 6 bases removed from V and 0 bases from J, the gap between germline ends came to 11 bases. CDR1 is MNHEY and CDR2 is SVGAGI in the germline V gene. CDR3 nucleotide sequence: TGTGCCAGCAGCCCCACATGGCCAACTAATGAAAAACTGTTTTTT. It is translated as CASSPTWPTNEKLFF.

The rearrangement joins TRBV7-9 to TRBJ2-7; 9 bases agree with TRBD1. V was pared by 4 bases and J by 3 bases, with 1 base of the junction left unmatched. The CDR3 is 13 residues long. Germline CDR1 and CDR2: SEHNR and FQNEAQ (reference sequence). CDR3 nucleotides: TGTGCCAGCAGCTGGGACAGGGTCTACGAGCAGTACTTC. Its protein is CASSWDRVYEQYF.

The rearrangement joins TRBV24-1 to TRBJ1-2; no firm D call. The CDR3 extends over 12 amino acids. V gave up 5 bases and J gave up 8 bases, with 11 bases separating them. The germline CDR1 and CDR2 sequences are KGHDR and SFDVKD. CDR3 nucleotides: TGTGCCACCAGTGCGGCCCGGGGAGGCTACACCTTC. This gives the protein CATSAARGGYTF.

A single count supports this clone. The V and J genes are TRBV9 and TRBJ1-2; no reliable D call. The CDR3 covers 16 residues. Germline values: CDR1 SGDLS, CDR2 YYNGEE. V was trimmed by 4 bases and J by 0 bases, leaving 16 bases between them. The DNA of the CDR3 is TGTGCCAGCAGCCCCCAATTCGGCGGGGCTAACTATGGCTACACCTTC. Amino acid sequence: CASSPQFGGANYGYTF.

The V and J genes are TRBV5-4 and TRBJ2-3; 12 bases map to TRBD2. Germline V CDR1 and CDR2: SGHNT, YYREEE (reference sequence). CDR3 length: 15 amino acids. V gave up 1 base and J gave up 13 bases; unmatched junction bases: 10. The CDR3 DNA follows: TGTGCCAGCAGCTTGAGGACTAGCGGGAACCAACGGGAGTATTTT. Its protein product is CASSLRTSGNQREYF.

J is TRBJ1-2 and V is TRBV5-6; D is undetermined. From germline, CDR1 is SGHDT and CDR2 YYEEEE. Trimming removed 3 bases from V and 4 bases from J, with 19 bases in between. This CDR3 is built from 16 residues. CDR3 in amino acids: CASSYGVGFGSYGYTF. CDR3 coding DNA: TGTGCCAGCAGCTATGGTGTGGGCTTTGGGAGCTATGGCTACACCTTC. Full variable domain (remainder filled in from reference TRBV5-6 and TRBJ1-2): DAGVTQSPTHLIKTRGQQVTLRCSPKSGHDTVSWYQQALGQGPQFIFQYYEEEERQRGNFPDRFSGHQFPNYSSELNVNALLLGDSALYLCASSYGVGFGSYGYTFGSGTRLTVV.

J is TRBJ2-7 and V is TRBV21-1; TRBD2, the D gene given by the table, was not confirmed from the DNA. TRBV21-1 is an annotated pseudogene. The CDR3 is 17 residues long. CDR3 amino acids: CASSTTPGLAGVYEQYV. The DNA of the CDR3 is TGTGCCAGCAGCACCACACCGGGACTAGCGGGAGTCTACGAGCAGTACGTC.

The genes are TRBV5-1 and TRBJ2-1; possibly TRBD1 for D (5 bases). Trimming removed 4 bases at V and 8 bases at J, with 13 bases between. This CDR3 is 13 amino acids long. Germline V gene sequence: CDR1 SGHRS, CDR2 YFSETQ. The CDR3 here is CASSVFRVDEQFF. The CDR3 DNA follows: TGCGCCAGCAGCGTCTTCAGGGTGGATGAGCAGTTCTTC.

The chain joins TRBV7-2 to TRBJ1-1; possible D gene TRBD1, 6 bases. The CDR3 contains 15 residues. CDR1 is SGHTA and CDR2 is FQGNSA in the germline V gene. Between the trimmed V and J ends, which lost 0 bases and 3 bases, there was a span of 11 bases. The CDR3 spells CASSLAIRGDTEAFF. The CDR3 DNA follows: TGTGCCAGCAGCTTAGCTATCAGGGGAGACACTGAAGCTTTCTTT. The whole variable domain, remainder taken from reference TRBV7-2 and TRBJ1-1, is GAGVSQSPSNKVTEKGKDVELRCDPISGHTALYWYRQSLGQGLEFLIYFQGNSAPDKSGLPSDRFSAERTGGSVSTLTIQRTQQEDSAVYLCASSLAIRGDTEAFFGQGTRLTVV.

Only a few counts were recorded for this clone. At one end, the junction sequence differs from germline, possibly due to a read error. The chain is built from TRBV11-2 and TRBJ1-3; D gene ambiguous. CDR1 and CDR2 from the germline V gene are SGHAT and FQNNGV. CDR3 length equals 13 residues. CDR3 protein: CASTTSRTPRPDF. The CDR3 region has the DNA TGTGCCAGCACTACTTCTCGGACTCCCCGACCGGATTTT.

The chain is built from TRBV5-4 and TRBJ2-5; 7 bases fit TRBD2. This CDR3 has 17 amino acids. Germline V gene lookup returns CDR1 SGHNT and CDR2 YYREEE (reference sequence). With V trimmed by 2 bases and J by 5 bases, 15 bases remained unmatched. CDR3 coding DNA: TGTGCCAGCAGCTTCTGGGTCGGGCTACCCGGGGGGGAGACCCAGTACTTC. Translation: CASSFWVGLPGGETQYF.

The rearrangement joins TRBV10-3 to TRBJ2-3; TRBD2 is a possible D gene (5 bases). The ends were cut back, 0 bases at V and 2 bases at J, with 12 bases in the middle. This CDR3 has 16 residues. CDR1 ENHRY and CDR2 SYGVKD come from the germline V gene. The CDR3 protein is CAISESGGSDTDTQYF. The CDR3 nucleotides are TGTGCCATCAGTGAGTCGGGTGGGAGCGACACAGATACGCAGTATTTT.

The rearrangement links TRBV9 to TRBJ2-7, with D uncertain. Germline values: CDR1 SGDLS, CDR2 YYNGEE. This CDR3 comprises 15 residues. V was clipped by 0 bases and J by 1 base, with 11 bases between them. CDR3 sequence: CASSVGGLPSYEQYF. For the CDR3, the DNA is TGTGCCAGCAGCGTAGGAGGTTTGCCTTCCTACGAGCAGTACTTC.

The genes are TRBV6-2 or TRBV6-3 and TRBJ2-7; D unclear. The length of the CDR3 is 13 residues. The germline V gene encodes CDR1 MNHEY and CDR2 SVGEGT. Trimming shortened V by 2 bases and J by 0 bases, and 5 bases separated the two germline ends. The CDR3 DNA reads as TGTGCCAGCAGTTACCACAACTCCTACGAGCAGTACGTC. This codes for CASSYHNSYEQYV.

The chain combines TRBV30 with TRBJ2-4, with D possibly matching TRBD1 (7 bases). Between the trimmed V and J ends, which lost 3 bases and 9 bases, there was a span of 12 bases. This CDR3 comprises 12 residues. Germline values: CDR1 GTSNPN, CDR2 SVGIG (reference sequence). DNA for the CDR3: TGTGCCTGGAGCCCCCAGGGGGGCATTCAGTACTTC. It yields the protein CAWSPQGGIQYF.

The chain couples TRBV28 to TRBJ2-7; 7 bases match TRBD2. The CDR3 runs to 13 residues. Germline V gene sequence: CDR1 MDHEN, CDR2 SYDVKM. V was pared by 6 bases and J by 4 bases, with 6 bases of the junction left unmatched. CDR3 nucleotide sequence: TGTGCCAGCAGGGGAGGGCCTAGGTACGAGCAGTACTTC. Its protein is CASRGGPRYEQYF.